Below are 8 T cell receptor beta chains sequenced from a single sample in a study of T cell responses to AZD1222 COVID-19 vaccine. Libraries were prepared by immunoSEQ multiplex PCR; TCRdb keeps only in-frame clonotypes and omits some of them. Of fewer than 120,000 clones in the sample, roughly four fifths were seen once. The input for sequencing was peripheral blood, taken on day 0 of AZD1222 vaccination. The origin of the receptors is an adult in good health.

This chain connects TRBV7-8 to TRBJ2-5; 8 nucleotides match TRBD2. The CDR3 loop spans 14 amino acids. Germline lookup yields CDR1 SGHVS and CDR2 FQNEAQ. J was trimmed by 2 bases and V by 8 bases; bases with no gene match: 7. The CDR3 DNA reads TGTGCCAGCTCCGGGGGGGAGGAGCAAGAGACCCAGTACTTC. Amino acids: CASSGGEEQETQYF.

The chain uses TRBV5-4 and TRBJ2-2; 12 bases map to TRBD2. Germline assignment: CDR1 SGHNT and CDR2 YYREEE (reference sequence). The CDR3 is 15 residues long. V gave up 4 bases and J gave up 3 bases; unmatched junction bases: 1. This CDR3 reads CASSRLAGDTGELFF. CDR3 nucleotide sequence: TGTGCCAGCAGCCGACTAGCGGGGGACACCGGGGAGCTGTTTTTT. The variable domain in full, completed from reference TRBV5-4 and TRBJ2-2, reads ETGVTQSPTHLIKTRGQQVTLRCSSQSGHNTVSWYQQALGQGPQFIFQYYREEENGRGNFPPRFSGLQFPNYSSELNVNALELDDSALYLCASSRLAGDTGELFFGEGSRLTVL.

This clone came up many times. This rearrangement joins TRBV14 to TRBJ2-7; possibly TRBD2 for D (6 bases). Trimming shortened V by 2 bases and J by 3 bases, and 20 bases separated the two germline ends. The CDR3 covers 17 residues. The germline V gene encodes CDR1 SGHDN and CDR2 FVKESK. CDR3 sequence reads: CASSQLDWGEQFYEQYF. As DNA, the CDR3 is TGTGCCAGCAGCCAACTCGACTGGGGGGAACAGTTCTACGAGCAGTACTTC.

This clone was observed many times. CDR3 nucleotide sequence: TGTGCCAGTAGTCTACAGGAGATAGATACGCAGTATTTT. This encodes CASSLQEIDTQYF. This chain connects TRBV19 to TRBJ2-3, with D possibly TRBD1 on 5 matching bases. Germline CDR1 is LNHDA and CDR2 is SQIVND (reference sequence). The ends were cut back, 5 bases at V and 5 bases at J, with 11 bases in the middle. The CDR3 spans 13 residues.

The chain is built from TRBV7-2 and TRBJ2-3; D gene ambiguous. CDR1 and CDR2 (germline): SGHTA, FQGNSA. V was shortened by 5 bases and J by 1 base, with 10 bases between the two germline ends. The CDR3 loop spans 14 amino acids. The CDR3, as DNA: TGTGCCAGCAGCCCCCACTCTGGCACAGATACGCAGTATTTT. This sequence encodes CASSPHSGTDTQYF.

The J gene is TRBJ1-2, the V gene TRBV28; D is undetermined. There are 15 residues in the CDR3. V was cut by 7 bases and J by 7 bases, with 22 bases left in between. Germline V CDR1 and CDR2: MDHEN, SYDVKM. The DNA for the CDR3 is TGTGCCAGCAATGAAAATTGGGGAGTGAGATCTGGCTACACCTTC. This codes for CASNENWGVRSGYTF.

A single count supports this clone. The genes are TRBV19 and TRBJ2-7, with 9 positions matching TRBD2. V was pared by 4 bases and J by 4 bases, with 8 bases of the junction left unmatched. Germline CDR1 LNHDA, CDR2 SQIVND (reference sequence). The CDR3 runs 15 residues. CDR3 sequence: CASSRLLREGYEQYF. CDR3 DNA sequence: TGTGCCAGTAGTAGACTATTGCGGGAGGGGTACGAGCAGTACTTC.

This clone was counted a few times. CDR3 protein: CASSLTGGTTDTQYF. The CDR3 nucleotides are TGTGCCAGCAGCTTAACAGGAGGGACCACAGATACGCAGTATTTT. This chain connects TRBV7-3 to TRBJ2-3; maybe TRBD2 (6 bases). The CDR3 runs to 15 residues. Germline assignment: CDR1 SGHTA and CDR2 FQGTGA. Between the trimmed V and J ends, which lost 0 bases and 2 bases, there was a span of 9 bases.